This T cell receptor beta chain is drawn from a study of blood T cell repertoires in COVID-19 (dated by TCRdb to 2020 to 2022). Regarding the study in general: Samples from collaborators originated in the United States, Italy and Spain and spanned both the acute and convalescent phases of COVID-19. The dataset comprised deeply sampled blood TCRbeta repertoires from subjects exposed to, actively infected with, or recovered from COVID-19. A freely available public database, intended as a resource for researchers studying the immune response to SARS-CoV-2, is where the repertoires were released. The material from the prospective study consisted of cDNA or gDNA derived from T cells, B-cell-depleted T cells, or PBMCs. Where HLA class I and class II types were available, the types were taken from metadata supplied by the sample provider, not from assay-based typing. Samples came from the ongoing ImmuneRACE study (first 160 participants) plus 1,254 subjects from 6 global collaborators. A de-identified subject ID, COVID-19 status, age in years and sex were almost always included in the sample metadata.

What the authors observed across the whole study: The quantity of clinical and demographic metadata differed by source and by participant and was supplied without curation.

TCRbeta CDR3 regions were amplified from genomic DNA by means of the immunoSEQ Assay, a bias-controlled multiplex PCR. The authors' analysis ran thus. The number of nucleated cells in each sample was estimated by amplification of reference gene primers within the assay. Sequence reads were collapsed and filtered to measure the absolute abundance of every unique TCRbeta CDR3 rearrangement. For each sample, productive Simpson clonality was calculated as the square root of Simpson's diversity index across productive rearrangements. In its TCRdb copy, this immuneACCESS table keeps in-frame sequences only and misses some clones. Where compared with another copy, unresolved V genes explain less than half of these, and the others have no known cause. V, J and clone size are those of that table, while D and trimming were read from the DNA. Across this sample there are around 430,000 clones, with approximately 87% seen only once. Jointly, the top ten make up roughly a tenth of the sample.

Enrolling through a virtual design, the prospective study's participants ranged in age from roughly 18 to 89 years and lived across roughly 24 United States geographic areas. To assign participants to cohorts, the prospective study relied on clinical history that participants themselves reported in a screening survey and a study questionnaire. ImmuneRACE Cohort 3 recovered participants were defined by two consecutive negative NP/OP PCR tests, healthcare professional clearance, or symptom resolution. In the prospective study, whole blood, serum and a nasopharyngeal or oropharyngeal swab were collected from each participant by mobile phlebotomists. Participants in the prospective study had the option to provide additional blood draws and questionnaires over a roughly 2-month period. Before DNA extraction, prospective study blood samples were shipped either frozen or at room temperature. The germline V gene specifies SGHRS as CDR1 and YFSETQ as CDR2. Trimming takes 5 bases off V and 2 bases off J; junction bases not matched to a gene: 9. The CDR3 starts with the cysteine, ends with the phenylalanine, and has 15 residues. The read is trimmed to its CDR3 DNA, 45 bases read in frame from base 1.

Turning to this clone: Its binding antigen is unknown. Base qualities are not at hand, and no much larger clone is one base apart.

The chain couples TRBV5-1 to TRBJ2-7; TRBD1 lines up with 8 middle nucleotides. Sequenced: PBMCs or T cells enriched from blood (not recorded which). The sequence was obtained from a woman aged 45 to 65 who had recovered from COVID-19. The nucleotide sequence reads as follows: TGCGCCAGCAGTACGGGGACAGGAATTACCTACGAGCAGTACTTC. Translated, this is CASSTGTGITYEQYF. Joined to the reference TRBV5-1 and TRBJ2-7 proteins, this CDR3 gives the full variable domain: KAGVTQTPRYLIKTRGQQVTLSCSPISGHRSVSWYQQTPGQGLQFLFEYFSETQRNKGNFPGRFSGRQFSNSRSEMNVSTLELGDSALYLCASSTGTGITYEQYFGPGTRLTVT.